The sample holds many counts of the clone carrying this T cell receptor beta chain. As yet, its antigen is unknown. Individually, cDNA molecules had unique molecular identifiers attached to them. TCRdb reanalysed the 5' RACE reads using MiXCR and keeps one entry per CDR3 protein. This table holds tens of thousands of distinct CDR3 sequences, more than 5% found once. V was trimmed by 4 bases and J by 5 bases, leaving 12 bases between them. The CDR3 totals 13 residues. The V gene's germline CDR1 is SGHKS and CDR2 YYEKEE (reference sequence). The data belong to a study of early T cells in non-severe SARS-CoV-2 infection. The wider study: The study sequenced bulk RNA from unsorted whole blood, with chains unpaired.

Study-wide points: Anti-spike CD8 responses were favored by VDJdb matching, which missed private and CD4 specificities.

The chain employs TRBV5-5 and TRBJ1-1, with D perhaps TRBD1 (5 bases). The sequencing sample was made of whole blood. The source is an adult who was a healthcare worker with PCR-confirmed SARS-CoV-2 infection or an uninfected control (not recorded which). CDR3: CASSHARQTEAFF. DNA for the CDR3: TGTGCCAGCAGCCACGCCAGACAGACTGAAGCTTTCTTT.